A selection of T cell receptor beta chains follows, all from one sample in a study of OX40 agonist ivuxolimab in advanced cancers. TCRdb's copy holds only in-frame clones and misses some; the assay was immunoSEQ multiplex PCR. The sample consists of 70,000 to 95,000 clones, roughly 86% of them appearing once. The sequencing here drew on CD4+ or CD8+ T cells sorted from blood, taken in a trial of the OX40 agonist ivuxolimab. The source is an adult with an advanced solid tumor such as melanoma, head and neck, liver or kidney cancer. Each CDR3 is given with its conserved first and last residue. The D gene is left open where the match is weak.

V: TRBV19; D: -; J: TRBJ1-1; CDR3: CASHTRGYPEAFF
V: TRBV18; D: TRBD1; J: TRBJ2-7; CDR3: CASSPSRDRPYEQYF
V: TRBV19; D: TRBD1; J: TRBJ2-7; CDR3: CASSISQTGSYEQYF
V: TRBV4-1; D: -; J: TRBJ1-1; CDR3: CASSQKQGRDTEAFF
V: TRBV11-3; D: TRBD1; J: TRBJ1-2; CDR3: CASSLGQVSYGYTF
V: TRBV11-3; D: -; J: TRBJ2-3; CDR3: CASSLTRLDDTQYF
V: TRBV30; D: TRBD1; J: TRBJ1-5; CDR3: CAWGEHQKTGFSPHGGQPQHF
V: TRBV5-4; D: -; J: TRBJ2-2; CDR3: CASSSSPGTANTGELFF
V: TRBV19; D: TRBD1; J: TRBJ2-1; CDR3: CASSVTGGAYNEQFF
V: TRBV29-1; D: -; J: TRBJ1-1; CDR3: CSVEWATEAFF
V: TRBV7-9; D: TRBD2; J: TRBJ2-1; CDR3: CASSTSGLARWNEQFF
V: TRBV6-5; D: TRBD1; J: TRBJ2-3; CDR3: CASRRQGVDTQYF
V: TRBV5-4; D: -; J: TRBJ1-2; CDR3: CASSLESSRQSRRGYTF
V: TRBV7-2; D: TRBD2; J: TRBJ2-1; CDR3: CASSFPSGSYNEQFF
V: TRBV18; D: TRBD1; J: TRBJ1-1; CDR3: CASSPRTGGSTEAFF
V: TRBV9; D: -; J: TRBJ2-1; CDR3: CASSVGSEPYNEQFF
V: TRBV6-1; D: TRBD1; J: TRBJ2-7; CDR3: CASSETGTGEGNF